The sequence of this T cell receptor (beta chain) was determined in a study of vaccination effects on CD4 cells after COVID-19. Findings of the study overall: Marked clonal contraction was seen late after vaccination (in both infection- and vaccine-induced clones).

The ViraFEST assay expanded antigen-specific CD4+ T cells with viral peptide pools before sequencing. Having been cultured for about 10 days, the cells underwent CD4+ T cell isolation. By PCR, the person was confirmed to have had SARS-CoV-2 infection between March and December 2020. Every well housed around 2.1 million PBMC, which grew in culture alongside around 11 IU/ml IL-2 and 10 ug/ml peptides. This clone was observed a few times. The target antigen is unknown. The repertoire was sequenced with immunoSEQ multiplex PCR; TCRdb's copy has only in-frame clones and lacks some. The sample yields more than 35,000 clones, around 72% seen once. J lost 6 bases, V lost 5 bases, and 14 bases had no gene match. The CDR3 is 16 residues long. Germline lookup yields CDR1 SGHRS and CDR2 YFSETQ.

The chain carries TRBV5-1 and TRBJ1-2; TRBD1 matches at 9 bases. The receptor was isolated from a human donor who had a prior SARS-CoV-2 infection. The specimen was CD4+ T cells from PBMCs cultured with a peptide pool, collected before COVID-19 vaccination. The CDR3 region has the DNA TGCGCCAGCAGGCGGACCGGGACAGGGTCGATTGATGGCTACACCTTC. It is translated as CASRRTGTGSIDGYTF. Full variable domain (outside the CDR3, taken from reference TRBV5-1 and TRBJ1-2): KAGVTQTPRYLIKTRGQQVTLSCSPISGHRSVSWYQQTPGQGLQFLFEYFSETQRNKGNFPGRFSGRQFSNSRSEMNVSTLELGDSALYLCASRRTGTGSIDGYTFGSGTRLTVV.